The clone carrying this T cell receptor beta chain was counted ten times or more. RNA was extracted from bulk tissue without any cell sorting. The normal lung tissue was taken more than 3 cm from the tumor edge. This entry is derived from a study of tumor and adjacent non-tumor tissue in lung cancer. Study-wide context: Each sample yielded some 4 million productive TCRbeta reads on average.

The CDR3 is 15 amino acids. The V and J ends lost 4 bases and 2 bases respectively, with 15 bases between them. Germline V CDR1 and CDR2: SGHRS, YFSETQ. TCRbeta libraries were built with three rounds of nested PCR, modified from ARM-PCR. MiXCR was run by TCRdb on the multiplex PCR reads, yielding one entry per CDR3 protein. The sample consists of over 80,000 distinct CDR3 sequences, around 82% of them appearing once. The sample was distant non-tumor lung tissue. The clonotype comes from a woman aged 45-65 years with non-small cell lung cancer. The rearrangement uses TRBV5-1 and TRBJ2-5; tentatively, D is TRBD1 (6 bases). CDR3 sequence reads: CASSPAGTRQETQYF. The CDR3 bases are TGCGCCAGCAGCCCGGCAGGGACACGGCAAGAGACCCAGTACTTC. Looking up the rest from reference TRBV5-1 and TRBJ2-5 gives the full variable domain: KAGVTQTPRYLIKTRGQQVTLSCSPISGHRSVSWYQQTPGQGLQFLFEYFSETQRNKGNFPGRFSGRQFSNSRSEMNVSTLELGDSALYLCASSPAGTRQETQYFGPGTRLLVL.